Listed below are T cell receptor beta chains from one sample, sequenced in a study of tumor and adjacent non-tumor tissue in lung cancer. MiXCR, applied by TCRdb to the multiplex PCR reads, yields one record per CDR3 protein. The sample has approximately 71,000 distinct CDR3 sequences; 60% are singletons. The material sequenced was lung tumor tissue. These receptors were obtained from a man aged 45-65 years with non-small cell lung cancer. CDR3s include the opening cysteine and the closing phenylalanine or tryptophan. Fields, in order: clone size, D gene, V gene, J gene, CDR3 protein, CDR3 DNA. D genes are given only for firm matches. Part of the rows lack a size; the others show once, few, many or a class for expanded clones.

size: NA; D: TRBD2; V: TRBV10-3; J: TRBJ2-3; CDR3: CTMRSGGAADTQYF; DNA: TGTACCATGCGTAGCGGGGGGGCCGCGGATACGCAGTATTTT
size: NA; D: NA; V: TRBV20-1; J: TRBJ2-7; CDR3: CSAPVGGEMDDQYF; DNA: TGCAGTGCCCCCGTGGGGGGCGAAATGGATGATCAGTACTTC
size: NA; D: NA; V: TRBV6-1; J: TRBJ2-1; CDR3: CACTTRHGTYNEQFF; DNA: TGTGCCTGCACTACTCGACACGGAACCTACAATGAGCAGTTCTTC
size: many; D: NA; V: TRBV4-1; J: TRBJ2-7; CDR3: CASSQDSPDGQLISYEQYF; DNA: TGCGCCAGCAGCCAAGATAGTCCCGACGGCCAACTTATCTCCTACGAGCAGTACTTC
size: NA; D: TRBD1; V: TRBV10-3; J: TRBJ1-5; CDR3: CATDSGQGASQPQHF; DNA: TGTGCCACCGACTCTGGACAGGGGGCGTCTCAGCCCCAGCATTTC
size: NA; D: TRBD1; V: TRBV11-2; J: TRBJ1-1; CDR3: CSSSLGGTGNTEAFF; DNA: TGTTCCAGCAGCTTAGGGGGGACAGGGAACACTGAAGCTTTCTTC
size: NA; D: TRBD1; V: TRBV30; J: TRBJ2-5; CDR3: CVWRTGGRETQYF; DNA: TGTGTCTGGAGGACAGGGGGACGTGAGACCCAGTACTTC
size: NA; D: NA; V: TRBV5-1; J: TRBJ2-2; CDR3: CASPKEVVHTGELSF; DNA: TGCGCCAGCCCCAAAGAGGTAGTTCACACCGGGGAGCTGTCTTTT
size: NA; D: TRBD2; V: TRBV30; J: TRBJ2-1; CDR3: CAWSRASGMGWNQQFF; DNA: TGTGCCTGGAGTCGGGCTAGCGGGATGGGTTGGAATCAGCAGTTCTTC
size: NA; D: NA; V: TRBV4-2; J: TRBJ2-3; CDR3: CASGQFLERLCTDTQYF; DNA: TGTGCCAGCGGCCAGTTCCTGGAGAGGCTATGCACAGATACGCAGTATTTT
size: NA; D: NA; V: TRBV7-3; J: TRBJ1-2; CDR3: CASSSGPVDGYTF; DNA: TGTGCCAGCAGCTCGGGCCCTGTCGATGGCTACACCTTC
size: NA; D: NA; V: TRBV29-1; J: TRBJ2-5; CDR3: CRVAPGQFGEETQYF; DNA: TGCAGGGTTGCACCCGGACAGTTCGGAGAAGAGACCCAGTACTTC
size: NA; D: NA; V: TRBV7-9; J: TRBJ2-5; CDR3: CASSLAQVQETQYF; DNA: TGTGCCAGCAGCTTAGCGCAGGTCCAAGAGACCCAGTACTTC
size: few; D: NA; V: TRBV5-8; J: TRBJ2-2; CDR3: CASSLRPASWNTGELFF; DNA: TGTGCCAGCAGCTTACGGCCCGCCTCGTGGAACACCGGGGAGCTGTTTTTT
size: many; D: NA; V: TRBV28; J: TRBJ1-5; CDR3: CASSFASGLGNQPQHF; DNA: TGTGCCAGCAGTTTCGCCTCGGGGCTGGGCAATCAGCCCCAGCATTTT
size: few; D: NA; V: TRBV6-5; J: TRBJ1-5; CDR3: CASSPVRGQGPPHF; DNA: TGTGCCAGCAGTCCCGTTCGTGGTCAAGGGCCCCCGCATTTT
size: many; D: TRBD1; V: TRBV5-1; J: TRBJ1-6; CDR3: CASSSGQGGSPLHF; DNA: TGCGCCAGCAGCTCGGGACAGGGTGGATCACCCCTCCACTTT
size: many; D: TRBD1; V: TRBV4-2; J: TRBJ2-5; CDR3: CASSAGQGDQETQYF; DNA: TGTGCCAGCAGCGCGGGACAGGGGGACCAAGAGACCCAGTACTTC
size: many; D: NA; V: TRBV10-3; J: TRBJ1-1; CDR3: CAISDGTLPTGAFF; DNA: TGTGCCATCAGTGACGGAACGCTACCCACCGGAGCTTTCTTT
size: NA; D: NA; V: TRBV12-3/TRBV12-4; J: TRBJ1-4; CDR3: CGSSSGLGVTNEKLFF; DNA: TGTGGCAGCAGTTCGGGCCTGGGGGTAACTAATGAAAAACTGTTTTTT
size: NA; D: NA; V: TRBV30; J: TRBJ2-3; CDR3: CAWSPTDMQYF; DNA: TGTGCCTGGAGTCCCACAGATATGCAGTATTTT
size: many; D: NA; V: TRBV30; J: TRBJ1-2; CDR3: CAWSLGVGYTF; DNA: TGTGCCTGGAGTCTGGGGGTCGGCTACACCTTC
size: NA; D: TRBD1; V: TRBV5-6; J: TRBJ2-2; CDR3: CAISLEQGNVRTGELFF; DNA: TGTGCCATCAGCTTGGAACAGGGGAACGTACGCACCGGGGAGCTGTTTTTT
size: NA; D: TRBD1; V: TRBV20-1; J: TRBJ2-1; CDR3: CSANKDREGQFF; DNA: TGCAGTGCCAATAAGGACAGGGAAGGGCAGTTCTTC
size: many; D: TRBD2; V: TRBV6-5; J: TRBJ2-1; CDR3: CASSPGLEQFF; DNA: TGTGCCAGCAGTCCGGGACTAGAGCAGTTCTTC
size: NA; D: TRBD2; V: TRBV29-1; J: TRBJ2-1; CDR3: CSAEPLLTGGRNEQFF; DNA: TGCAGCGCTGAACCGCTTCTGACGGGAGGGAGGAATGAGCAGTTCTTC
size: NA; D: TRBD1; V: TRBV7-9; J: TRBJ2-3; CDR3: CAGSLATGEDTNTQYF; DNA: TGTGCCGGCAGCTTAGCGACAGGGGAGGACACAAATACGCAGTATTTT
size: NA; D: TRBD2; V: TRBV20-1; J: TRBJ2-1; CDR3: CSASRSGRGKEQFF; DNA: TGCAGTGCTAGTAGGAGCGGGAGGGGGAAAGAGCAGTTCTTC
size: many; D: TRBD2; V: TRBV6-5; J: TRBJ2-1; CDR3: CASSYSISGADNEQFF; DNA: TGTGCCAGCAGTTACTCGATTAGCGGGGCCGACAATGAGCAGTTCTTC
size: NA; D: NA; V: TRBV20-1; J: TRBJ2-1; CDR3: CSANGALNGQFF; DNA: TGCAGTGCTAATGGGGCGTTGAATGGGCAGTTCTTC
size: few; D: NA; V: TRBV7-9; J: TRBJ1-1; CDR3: CASSSCTAEDTEAFF; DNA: TGTGCCAGCAGCTCCTGTACGGCCGAGGACACTGAAGCTTTCTTT
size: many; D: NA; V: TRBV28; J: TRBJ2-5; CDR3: CASSRTGLQETQYF; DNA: TGTGCCAGCAGCCGTACCGGTCTTCAAGAGACCCAGTACTTC
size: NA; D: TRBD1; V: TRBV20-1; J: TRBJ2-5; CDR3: CSARATGGYLETQYF; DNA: TGCAGTGCTAGAGCGACAGGGGGGTATTTGGAGACCCAGTACTTC
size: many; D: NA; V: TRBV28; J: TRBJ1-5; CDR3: CASRTGSAAVRHQPQHF; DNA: TGTGCCAGCAGAACAGGGTCGGCGGCAGTCCGCCATCAGCCCCAGCATTTT
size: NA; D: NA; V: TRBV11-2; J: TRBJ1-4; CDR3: CASNQPVWEQGLNEKLVF; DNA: TGTGCCAGCAACCAACCCGTTTGGGAACAGGGACTTAACGAGAAACTGGTTTTT
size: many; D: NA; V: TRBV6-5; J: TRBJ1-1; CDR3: CASSYQGLNTEAFF; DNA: TGTGCCAGCAGTTATCAGGGATTGAACACTGAAGCTTTCTTT
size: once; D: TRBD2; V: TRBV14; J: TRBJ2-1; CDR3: CASSPRGLAEGNEQFF; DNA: TGTGCCAGCAGCCCGCGAGGACTAGCTGAAGGGAATGAGCAGTTCTTC
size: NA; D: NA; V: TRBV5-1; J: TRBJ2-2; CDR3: CASSSGQKNTRELFF; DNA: TGCGCCAGCAGCTCCGGACAGAAGAACACCCGGGAGCTGTTTTTT
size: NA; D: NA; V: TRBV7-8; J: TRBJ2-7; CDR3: CVSSLARLRGGSYKQYF; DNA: TGTGTCAGCAGCTTAGCGCGACTTCGGGGTGGGTCCTACAAGCAGTACTTC
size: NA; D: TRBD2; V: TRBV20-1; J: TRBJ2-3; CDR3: CSARTGGGRPDTQYF; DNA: TGCAGTGCCCGAACGGGGGGAGGGCGGCCAGATACGCAGTATTTT
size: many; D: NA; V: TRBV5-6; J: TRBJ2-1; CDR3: CASSLRHNNEQFF; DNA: TGTGCCAGCAGCTTGCGACACAACAATGAGCAGTTCTTC
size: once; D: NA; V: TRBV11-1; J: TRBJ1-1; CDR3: CASSLITENTEAFF; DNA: TGTGCCAGCAGTTTAATAACAGAGAACACTGAAGCTTTCTTT
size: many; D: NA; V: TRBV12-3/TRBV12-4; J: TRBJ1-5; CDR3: CASRRGTTQPQHF; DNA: TGTGCCAGCAGGCGGGGGACTACTCAGCCCCAGCATTTT
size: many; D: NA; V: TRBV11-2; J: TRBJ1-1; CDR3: CASSYRRNTEAFF; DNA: TGTGCCAGCAGCTATCGGAGGAACACTGAAGCTTTCTTT
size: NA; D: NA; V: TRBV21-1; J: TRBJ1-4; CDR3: CASSKGLETNEKLFF; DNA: TGTGCCAGCAGCAAAGGGCTGGAAACTAATGAAAAACTGTTTTTT
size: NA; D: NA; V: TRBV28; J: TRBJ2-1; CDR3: CASMVGTRAVDEQFF; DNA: TGTGCCAGCATGGTAGGGACGAGGGCGGTTGATGAGCAGTTCTTC
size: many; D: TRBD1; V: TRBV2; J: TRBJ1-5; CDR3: CASSVRTGGLQPQHF; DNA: TGTGCCAGCAGTGTCCGGACAGGGGGTTTGCAACCCCAGCATTTT
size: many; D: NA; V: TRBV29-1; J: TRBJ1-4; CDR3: CSVVTNEKLFF; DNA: TGCAGCGTTGTAACTAATGAAAAACTGTTTTTT
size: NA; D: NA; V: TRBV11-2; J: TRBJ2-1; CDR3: CASSYRRRNEQFF; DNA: TGTGCCAGCAGCTATAGGAGGAGGAATGAGCAGTTCTTC
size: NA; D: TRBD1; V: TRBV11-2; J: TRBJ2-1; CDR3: CASSQQGIRFF; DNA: TGTGCCAGCAGCCAACAGGGGATTCGGTTCTTC
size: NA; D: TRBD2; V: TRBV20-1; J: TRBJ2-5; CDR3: CNARDGLAGETQYF; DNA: TGCAATGCTAGAGATGGACTAGCGGGAGAGACCCAGTACTTC
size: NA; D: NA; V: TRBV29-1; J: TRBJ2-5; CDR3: CSVGSEGGEETQYF; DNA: TGCAGCGTTGGGTCGGAGGGTGGGGAAGAGACCCAGTACTTC
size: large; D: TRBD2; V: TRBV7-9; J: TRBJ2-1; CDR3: CASSDGWEGYNEQFF; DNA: TGTGCCAGCAGCGATGGGTGGGAGGGTTACAATGAGCAGTTCTTC
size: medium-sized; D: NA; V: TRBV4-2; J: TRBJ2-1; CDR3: CASSQEEGRNEQFF; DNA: TGTGCCAGCAGCCAAGAAGAGGGGCGTAATGAGCAGTTCTTC
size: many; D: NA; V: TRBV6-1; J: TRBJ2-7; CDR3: CASSWMPYEQYF; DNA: TGTGCCAGCAGCTGGATGCCCTACGAGCAGTACTTC
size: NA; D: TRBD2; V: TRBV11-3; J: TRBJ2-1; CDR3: CASSTSETSGRDEQFF; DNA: TGTGCCAGCAGCACAAGCGAGACTAGCGGGAGAGATGAGCAGTTCTTC
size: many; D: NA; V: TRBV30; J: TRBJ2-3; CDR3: CAWSTPRGVNTQYF; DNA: TGTGCCTGGAGTACCCCTAGGGGGGTAAATACGCAGTATTTT